The 32 T cell receptor beta chains given below trace back to one sample, sequenced in a study of blood T cell repertoires in COVID-19. Generated by immunoSEQ multiplex PCR, the TCRdb table keeps only in-frame clones and is missing some. The sample consists of under 200,000 clones, about four fifths of them appearing once. The sample taken for sequencing was PBMCs or T cells enriched from blood (not recorded which). The receptors were gathered from a woman aged 45-65 years in a cohort exposed to, infected with or recovered from COVID-19 (not recorded which).

V gene TRBV7-2 combines with J gene TRBJ2-3, with D tentatively TRBD2 (5 bases). The CDR3 runs 15 residues. CDR1 and CDR2 (germline): SGHTA, FQGNSA. Trimming removed 6 bases from V and 2 bases from J, with 15 bases in between. The CDR3: CASSLPTGSTDTQYF. In DNA form, the CDR3 reads TGTGCCAGCAGTCTACCTACGGGGTCCACAGATACGCAGTATTTT.

The rearrangement joins TRBV13 to TRBJ2-3, with 9 bases fitting TRBD2. The V gene's germline CDR1 is PRHDT and CDR2 FYEKMQ (reference sequence). This CDR3 comprises 15 residues. V shed 6 bases and J 8 bases; nucleotides not matched to a gene: 12. CDR3 in DNA: TGTGCCAGCAGGGAGGGACTAGCAGCCACCCCTACGCAGTATTTT. Encoded protein: CASREGLAATPTQYF.

This clone showed up just a few times. The genes are TRBV7-8 and TRBJ1-4, with 7 positions matching TRBD1. V lost 3 bases to trimming and J lost 8 bases; unmatched junction nucleotides: 6. The CDR3 length is 14 residues. Germline V gene lookup returns CDR1 SGHVS and CDR2 FQNEAQ. The DNA of the CDR3 is TGTGCCAGCAGCTTGACAGGGACGGGAGAAAAACTGTTTTTT. This translates into CASSLTGTGEKLFF.

The chain couples TRBV29-1 to TRBJ1-1; the D gene is possibly TRBD1 (5 bases). The germline V and J ends were trimmed by 3 bases and 11 bases, with 16 bases remaining between them. The CDR3 has 12 amino acids. CDR1 is SQVTM, CDR2 ANQGSEA, per germline. CDR3 protein: CSVDAGRDLAFF. Here the CDR3 DNA reads TGCAGCGTTGACGCAGGGAGGGATTTGGCTTTCTTT.

This sequence joins TRBV9 and TRBJ2-1, with D tentatively TRBD1 (6 bases). CDR1 and CDR2 from the germline V gene are SGDLS and YYNGEE. V dropped 0 bases and J dropped 10 bases, with 14 bases sitting between them. This CDR3 has 14 residues. This CDR3 reads CASSVGLRGSEQFF. CDR3 coding DNA: TGTGCCAGCAGCGTAGGGCTCAGGGGATCCGAGCAGTTCTTC. Complete variable domain (other parts from reference TRBV9 and TRBJ2-1): DSGVTQTPKHLITATGQRVTLRCSPRSGDLSVYWYQQSLDQGLQFLIQYYNGEERAKGNILERFSAQQFPDLHSELNLSSLELGDSALYFCASSVGLRGSEQFFGPGTRLTVL.

In its sample, this clone was seen a few times. The chain combines TRBV18 with TRBJ1-1, with a tentative D call TRBD1 (5 bases). The CDR3 has 15 amino acids. Trimming left V 5 bases short and J 1 base short, with 14 bases between. CDR1 and CDR2 from the germline V gene are KGHSH and LQKENI. The CDR3 is CASSTTDRENTEAFF. Written as DNA, the CDR3 is TGTGCCAGCTCAACGACCGACAGAGAGAACACTGAAGCTTTCTTT. The variable domain in full, completed from reference TRBV18 and TRBJ1-1, reads NAGVMQNPRHLVRRRGQEARLRCSPMKGHSHVYWYRQLPEEGLKFMVYLQKENIIDESGMPKERFSAEFPKEGPSILRIQQVVRGDSAAYFCASSTTDRENTEAFFGQGTRLTVV.

The chain carries TRBV2 and TRBJ2-5; D possibly corresponds to TRBD1 (6 bases). The V and J ends lost 5 bases and 2 bases respectively, with 9 bases between them. The CDR3 is 13 residues long. Germline V gene data show CDR1 as SNHLY and CDR2 as FYNNEI. CDR3 DNA: TGTGCCAGCAGTACCGACAGGCAAGAGACCCAGTACTTC. Protein: CASSTDRQETQYF. The full variable domain, in which reference TRBV2 and TRBJ2-5 provide the parts outside the CDR3, is EPEVTQTPSHQVTQMGQEVILRCVPISNHLYFYWYRQILGQKVEFLVSFYNNEISEKSEIFDDQFSVERPDGSNFTLKIRSTKLEDSAMYFCASSTDRQETQYFGPGTRLLVL.

J is TRBJ2-2 and V is TRBV27; no reliable D call. V lost 4 bases and J lost 6, with 9 bases in between. In germline, CDR1 is MNHEY, CDR2 SMNVEV (reference sequence). The CDR3 has 13 amino acids. The CDR3 protein is CASSSVASGELFF. DNA for the CDR3: TGTGCCAGCAGTTCCGTTGCGTCCGGGGAGCTGTTTTTT.

This clone has only a few counts. The chain employs TRBV5-1 and TRBJ2-7; D uncertain. V was shortened by 4 bases and J by 2 bases, with 19 bases between the two germline ends. Germline assignment: CDR1 SGHRS and CDR2 YFSETQ. This CDR3 is 16 amino acids long. CDR3 sequence: CASSPTRKPPPYEQYF. For the CDR3, the DNA is TGCGCCAGCAGCCCAACGAGGAAGCCTCCACCCTACGAGCAGTACTTC.

This clone was picked up a small number of times. This chain uses TRBV5-4 with TRBJ1-5, with D possibly being TRBD1 (6 bases). The V and J ends lost 2 bases and 6 bases respectively, with 27 bases between them. Germline V CDR1 and CDR2: SGHNT, YYREEE (reference sequence). The CDR3 covers 19 residues. CDR3 loop: CASSFLSGPTDKGGQPQHF. CDR3 nucleotide sequence: TGTGCCAGCAGCTTTTTGTCGGGACCGACAGACAAAGGGGGTCAGCCCCAGCATTTT.

J is TRBJ1-2 and V is TRBV28, with D tentatively TRBD1 (6 bases). The V and J ends lost 5 bases and 8 bases respectively, with 12 bases between them. This CDR3 is built from 12 residues. CDR1 and CDR2 from the germline V gene are MDHEN and SYDVKM. DNA of the CDR3: TGTGCCAGCAGTCCTCACAGGGTCGGCTACACCTTC. Protein product: CASSPHRVGYTF.

V usage is TRBV3-1 (or the pseudogene TRBV3-2) and J usage is TRBJ2-5, with D tentatively TRBD1 (5 bases). Germline CDR1 LGHDT, CDR2 YNNKEL (reference sequence). CDR3 size: 14 residues. V lost 2 bases, J lost 5 bases, and 12 bases lay in between. As DNA, the CDR3 is TGTGCCAGCAGCCAAAGCAGGGTGGGCGAGACCCAGTACTTC. This sequence encodes CASSQSRVGETQYF.

This clone has only one observation. Written as DNA, the CDR3 is TGTGCCAGCAGGCGAGAGACCCAGTACTTC. Its protein product is CASRRETQYF. This sequence joins TRBV28 and TRBJ2-5; D uncertain. Germline values: CDR1 MDHEN, CDR2 SYDVKM. The CDR3 consists of 10 residues. Trimming took 6 bases from V and 4 from J, leaving 3 bases between them.

The chain links TRBV28 to TRBJ1-2; TRBD1 might be the D (5 bases). Per the germline V gene, CDR1 is MDHEN and CDR2 is SYDVKM. Trimming shortened V by 5 bases and J by 2 bases, and 12 bases separated the two germline ends. This CDR3 contains 14 residues. The DNA of the CDR3 is TGTGCCAGCAGTGTCGGGGGTCGAAACTATGGCTACACCTTC. It is translated as CASSVGGRNYGYTF.

The V and J genes are TRBV3-1 (or the pseudogene TRBV3-2) and TRBJ2-1, with no clear D. V lost 0 bases to trimming and J lost 10 bases, with 19 bases between them. The germline CDR1 and CDR2 sequences are LGHDT and YNNKEL (reference sequence). This CDR3 region has 16 residues. CDR3 sequence: CASSQDAYSTLREQFF. As DNA, the CDR3 is TGTGCCAGCAGCCAAGATGCCTACAGTACCCTCAGAGAGCAGTTCTTC.

The CDR3 coding sequence is TGTGCCAGCAGCCCAGGTCAGGGTGAGCAGTTCTTC. As protein: CASSPGQGEQFF. The V call is TRBV7-8, the J call TRBJ2-1, with D perhaps TRBD1 (5 bases). V lost 5 bases, J lost 9 bases, and 11 bases lay in between. Germline assignment: CDR1 SGHVS and CDR2 FQNEAQ. CDR3 length equals 12 residues.

This clone was found once. DNA of the CDR3: TGTGCCAGCAGCGTAACAGGGGGCGTTCTCAATGAGCAGTTCTTC. It specifies CASSVTGGVLNEQFF. The V call is TRBV13, the J call TRBJ2-1, with TRBD1 matching 9 bases. This CDR3 region has 15 residues. The germline CDR1 and CDR2 sequences are PRHDT and FYEKMQ (reference sequence). V lost 5 bases, J lost 6 bases, and 8 bases stayed unmatched.

This sequence joins TRBV24-1 and TRBJ2-7, with unresolved D. This CDR3 has 14 residues. Trimming cost V 6 bases and J 0 bases, with 11 bases left between them. The germline gives CDR1 KGHDR, CDR2 SFDVKD. The CDR3 nucleotides read TGTGCCACCAGTCGCGGCACTCGCTCCTACGAGCAGTACTTC. This codes for CATSRGTRSYEQYF.

This clone was observed at least ten times. V gene TRBV5-1 combines with J gene TRBJ2-7, with TRBD2 as a possible D gene (6 bases). V lost 0 bases to trimming and J lost 3 bases, with 10 bases between them. CDR3 size: 14 residues. The germline CDR1 and CDR2 sequences are SGHRS and YFSETQ. The CDR3, as DNA: TGCGCCAGCAGCTTGGATATTAGCGGCTACGAGCAGTACTTC. It translates to CASSLDISGYEQYF.

This chain uses TRBV6-5 with TRBJ2-3; 7 bases map to TRBD1. The germline V gene encodes CDR1 MNHEY and CDR2 SVGAGI. The V gene end was trimmed by 7 bases and the J gene end by 0 bases; junction bases not matched to a gene: 7. This CDR3 region has 15 residues. The CDR3 here is CASKRGPESTDTQYF. In nucleotides, the CDR3 is TGTGCCAGCAAGAGGGGGCCGGAAAGCACAGATACGCAGTATTTT.

V and J are TRBV30 and TRBJ1-6; possibly TRBD1 for D (6 bases). V was pared by 2 bases and J by 11 bases, with 13 bases between. The germline V gene encodes CDR1 GTSNPN and CDR2 SVGIG (reference sequence). The CDR3 loop spans 13 amino acids. CDR3 in amino acids: CAWSTGRSPPLHF. CDR3 coding DNA: TGTGCCTGGAGTACAGGGAGAAGTCCACCCCTCCACTTT.

This clone has only a few counts. For the CDR3, the DNA is TGTGCCAGCAGCTTTCTCCCAGGGCAAGAGACCCAGTACTTC. It encodes CASSFLPGQETQYF. The chain uses TRBV5-8 and TRBJ2-5; D is possibly TRBD1 (5 bases). The CDR3 spans 14 residues. The V and J ends lost 2 bases and 2 bases respectively, with 10 bases between them. Germline V gene sequence: CDR1 SGHTS, CDR2 YDEGEE. The full variable domain, completed using reference TRBV5-8 and TRBJ2-5, is EAGVTQSPTHLIKTRGQQATLRCSPISGHTSVYWYQQALGLGLQFLLWYDEGEERNRGNFPPRFSGRQFPNYSSELNVNALELEDSALYLCASSFLPGQETQYFGPGTRLLVL.

This sequence joins TRBV18 and TRBJ2-5, with 9 bases identical to TRBD1. Germline values: CDR1 KGHSH, CDR2 LQKENI. J lost 4 bases, V lost 3 bases, and 3 bases had no gene match. The length of the CDR3 is 14 residues. CDR3 bases: TGTGCCAGCTCACCCGGGACAGGGACAGAGACCCAGTACTTC. Translated, it gives CASSPGTGTETQYF.

CDR3 residues: CASSSSGGNQETQYF. CDR3 DNA: TGTGCCAGCAGCTCTAGCGGGGGTAACCAAGAGACCCAGTACTTC. The chain carries TRBV7-8 and TRBJ2-5; the match to TRBD2 covers 10 bases. This CDR3 is 15 amino acids long. Germline assignment: CDR1 SGHVS and CDR2 FQNEAQ. After removal of 4 bases from V and 0 bases from J, the junction contained 2 bases not matched to a gene.

The gene calls are TRBV6-5 and TRBJ1-4; 7 nucleotides line up with TRBD1. V dropped 6 bases and J dropped 0; count of bases not matched to a gene: 1. This CDR3 has 14 amino acids. The germline V gene has CDR1 MNHEY and CDR2 SVGAGI. CDR3 in amino acids: CASRTGTTNEKLFF. CDR3 DNA sequence: TGTGCCAGCAGGACAGGGACAACTAATGAAAAACTGTTTTTT.

The V call is TRBV19, the J call TRBJ2-7; D is ambiguous. The CDR3 covers 14 residues. Germline V lookup: CDR1 LNHDA, CDR2 SQIVND (reference sequence). The V and J ends lost 1 base and 2 bases respectively, with 9 bases between them. CDR3 in DNA: TGTGCCAGTAGTATAGTGTTCCAGACCTACGAGCAGTACTTC. Protein: CASSIVFQTYEQYF.

V and J are TRBV9 and TRBJ2-7; no firm D call. Per the germline V gene, CDR1 is SGDLS and CDR2 is YYNGEE. The germline V and J ends were trimmed by 4 bases and 1 base, with 12 bases remaining between them. The CDR3 length is 14 residues. The CDR3 nucleotides are TGTGCCAGCAGCCCGAGGCAAGCTTCCTACGAGCAGTACTTC. Its protein product is CASSPRQASYEQYF.

This clone showed up just a few times. CDR3 region: CASVKVGLGTYSNQPQHF. CDR3 coding DNA: TGTGCCAGTGTCAAAGTGGGGCTTGGGACATATAGCAATCAGCCCCAGCATTTT. This chain uses TRBV19 with TRBJ1-5, with a tentative D call TRBD1 (6 bases). Between the trimmed V and J ends, which lost 8 bases and 0 bases, there was a span of 23 bases. This CDR3 region has 18 residues. Germline assignment: CDR1 LNHDA and CDR2 SQIVND (reference sequence). The full variable domain, rest sourced from reference TRBV19 and TRBJ1-5, is DGGITQSPKYLFRKEGQNVTLSCEQNLNHDAMYWYRQDPGQGLRLIYYSQIVNDFQKGDIAEGYSVSREKKESFPLTVTSAQKNPTAFYLCASVKVGLGTYSNQPQHFGDGTRLSIL.

CDR3 DNA: TGCAGCGTTGAAGCGGAGGGTACCACTGAAGCTTTCTTT. It yields the protein CSVEAEGTTEAFF. The chain is built from TRBV29-1 and TRBJ1-1; D gene uncertain. The CDR3 loop spans 13 amino acids. The ends were cut back, 1 base at V and 4 bases at J, with 10 bases in the middle. Germline CDR1 SQVTM, CDR2 ANQGSEA.

J is TRBJ1-1 and V is TRBV6-5, with D perhaps TRBD1 (6 bases). The CDR3 loop spans 14 amino acids. The germline V and J ends were trimmed by 6 bases and 3 bases, with 14 bases remaining between them. Germline CDR1 MNHEY, CDR2 SVGAGI. The CDR3 region is CASRIDRLYTEAFF. For the CDR3, the DNA is TGTGCCAGCAGAATCGACAGGTTGTACACTGAAGCTTTCTTT.

CDR3 region: CASIKTQGEAFF. The CDR3 nucleotides are TGTGCCAGCATCAAAACACAGGGTGAAGCTTTCTTT. The genes are TRBV12-3 or TRBV12-4 and TRBJ1-1, with D perhaps TRBD1 (6 bases). This CDR3 region has 12 residues. V was trimmed by 7 bases and J by 7 bases, leaving 13 bases between them.

V usage is TRBV6-5 and J usage is TRBJ1-3, with 7 bases lining up with TRBD1. Germline values: CDR1 MNHEY, CDR2 SVGAGI. This CDR3 has 15 amino acids. Trimming at V came to 4 bases and at J to 0 bases, leaving 3 bases not matched to a gene. CDR3 bases: TGTGCCAGCAGTTCGTACAGGGGCTCTGGAAACACCATATATTTT. Protein: CASSSYRGSGNTIYF.